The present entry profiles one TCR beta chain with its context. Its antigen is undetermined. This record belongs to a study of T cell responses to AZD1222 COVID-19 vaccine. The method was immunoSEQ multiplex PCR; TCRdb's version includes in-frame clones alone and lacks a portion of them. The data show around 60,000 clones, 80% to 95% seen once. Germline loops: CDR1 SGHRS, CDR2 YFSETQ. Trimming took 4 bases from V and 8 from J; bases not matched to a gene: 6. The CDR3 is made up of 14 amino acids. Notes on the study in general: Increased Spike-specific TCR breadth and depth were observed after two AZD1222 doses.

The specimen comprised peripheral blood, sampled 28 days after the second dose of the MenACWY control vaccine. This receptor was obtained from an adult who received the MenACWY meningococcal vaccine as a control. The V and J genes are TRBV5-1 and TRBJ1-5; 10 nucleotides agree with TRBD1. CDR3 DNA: TGCGCCAGCAGCCCCGGGACAGGGGAAAAGCCCCAGCATTTT. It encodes CASSPGTGEKPQHF.